The 16 T cell receptor beta chains reported below all come from one sample, sequenced in a study of identical twins. Using its own MiXCR run on the 5' RACE reads, TCRdb lists one record per CDR3 protein. In the table there are 500,000 to 600,000 distinct CDR3 sequences, less than 25% of which are singletons. These data were also filed under a second study, of T cells expressing NK-cell markers.

Specimen: CD4+ T cells sorted from blood. Receptors originate from a woman aged 18-29 years in good health.

The chain recombines TRBV29-1 with TRBJ2-2, with 8 bases fitting TRBD2. Germline loops: CDR1 SQVTM, CDR2 ANQGSEA. The CDR3 spans 18 residues. The V and J ends lost 8 bases and 4 bases, in that order; junction bases with no gene match: 21. This CDR3 reads CSPQKYSSGASSTGELFF. DNA of the CDR3: TGCAGCCCCCAAAAATATAGTAGCGGGGCTAGCTCCACCGGGGAGCTGTTTTTT.

This clonotype was found many times. The chain employs TRBV20-1 and TRBJ2-7, with no clear D. V was cut by 8 bases and J by 6 bases, with 20 bases left in between. Looked up from germline, CDR1 is DFQATT and CDR2 is SNEGSKA (reference sequence). The CDR3 totals 13 residues. The CDR3 loop is CSPFPSLRIEQYF. The DNA of the CDR3 is TGCAGTCCTTTTCCCTCACTTCGGATCGAGCAGTACTTC.

The chain links TRBV9 to TRBJ2-5; 10 nucleotides agree with TRBD2. Trimming at V came to 5 bases and at J to 2 bases, leaving 6 bases not matched to a gene. Germline CDR1 reads SGDLS; CDR2 reads YYNGEE. The CDR3 contains 15 residues. The CDR3 loop reads CASSVSGREQETQYF. In nucleotides, the CDR3 is TGTGCCAGCAGTGTGAGCGGGAGGGAACAAGAGACCCAGTACTTC.

The rearrangement links TRBV7-6 to TRBJ2-1; 8 bases fit TRBD1. CDR3 length: 14 residues. Germline V gene sequence: CDR1 SGHVS, CDR2 FNYEAQ. J lost 13 bases, V lost 1 base, and 9 bases had no gene match. As DNA, the CDR3 is TGTGCCAGCAGCTTAGGGACAGGGTCAATGTTACAGTTCTTC. It yields the protein CASSLGTGSMLQFF.

The rearrangement joins TRBV4-1 to TRBJ2-3; 12 bases map to TRBD1. Germline V lookup: CDR1 MGHRA, CDR2 YSYEKL. CDR3 length equals 16 residues. Germline trimming cut 4 bases from V and 5 bases from J; bases unmatched to any gene: 7. CDR3 sequence: CASSLGGQGAGDTQYF. In nucleotides, the CDR3 is TGCGCCAGCAGCCTTGGGGGACAGGGGGCTGGAGATACGCAGTATTTT.

The rearrangement links TRBV29-1 to TRBJ2-7; weak D call: TRBD2 (5 bases). CDR1 is SQVTM, CDR2 ANQGSEA, per germline. This CDR3 spans 14 amino acids. V dropped 4 bases and J dropped 2 bases, with 15 bases sitting between them. The CDR3 spells CSVAPRTETYEQYF. CDR3 coding DNA: TGCAGCGTTGCCCCCCGGACTGAGACCTACGAGCAGTACTTC.

The CDR3 DNA follows: TGCGCCAGCAGCCAAGCAGGGACCGGGGCCAACGTCCTGACTTTC. Its translation: CASSQAGTGANVLTF. V usage is TRBV4-3 and J usage is TRBJ2-6; either TRBD1 or TRBD2 may supply D (5 bases each). Germline CDR1 reads LGHNA; CDR2 reads YSLEER. This CDR3 is built from 15 residues. Between the trimmed V and J ends, which lost 1 base and 4 bases, there was a span of 8 bases.

This clonotype has only a few counts. The chain employs TRBV7-9 and TRBJ2-1, with 8 bases matching TRBD2. The V segment lost 1 base and the J segment 7 bases; nucleotides outside the gene matches: 9. The V gene's germline CDR1 is SEHNR and CDR2 FQNEAQ (reference sequence). The CDR3 loop spans 16 amino acids. This CDR3 reads CASSLGSGGPLNEQFF. CDR3 bases: TGTGCCAGCAGCTTAGGGTCGGGAGGGCCTCTAAATGAGCAGTTCTTC.

This clonotype was counted ten times or more. The chain has TRBV20-1 and TRBJ2-1; a weak D match, TRBD2 (6 bases). Germline V CDR1 and CDR2: DFQATT, SNEGSKA (reference sequence). The ends were cut back, 8 bases at V and 8 bases at J, with 10 bases in the middle. The CDR3 totals 10 residues. In DNA, the CDR3 is TGCAGTCCTTGGGGGGATGAGCAGTTCTTC. Residues: CSPWGDEQFF.

A few counts support this clonotype. The chain employs TRBV20-1 and TRBJ1-4, with D hard to call. V lost 2 bases, J lost 4 bases, and 8 bases lay in between. Germline CDR1 and CDR2: DFQATT and SNEGSKA (reference sequence). The CDR3 spans 13 residues. The CDR3 loop reads CSARRHLNEKLFF. The CDR3 nucleotides are TGCAGTGCTAGACGACACCTTAATGAAAAACTGTTTTTT.

This clonotype was seen more than once but under ten times. This chain uses TRBV7-7 with TRBJ2-1, with 9 bases fitting TRBD1. CDR3 length equals 14 residues. CDR1 is SSHAT and CDR2 is FNYEAQ in the germline V gene (reference sequence). V shed 0 bases and J 9 bases; nucleotides not matched to a gene: 3. CDR3: CASSLAKQGAEQFF. The CDR3, as DNA: TGTGCCAGCAGCTTAGCAAAACAGGGGGCTGAGCAGTTCTTC.

The chain combines TRBV6-5 with TRBJ2-7; 10 nucleotides agree with TRBD2. Germline V CDR1 and CDR2: MNHEY, SVGAGI. Trimming took 0 bases from V and 0 from J; bases not matched to a gene: 5. The CDR3 consists of 17 residues. This chain's CDR3 is CASSYSGTSAFSYEQYF. CDR3 sequence (DNA): TGTGCCAGCAGTTACTCGGGGACTAGCGCCTTCTCCTACGAGCAGTACTTC.

The V gene is TRBV12-3 or TRBV12-4, the J gene TRBJ2-1, with TRBD2 matching 7 bases. Trimming removed 2 bases from V and 8 bases from J; junction bases left unmatched: 12. This CDR3 has 16 residues. CDR3 sequence reads: CASSLTQTLRGDEQFF. The CDR3 region has the DNA TGTGCCAGCAGTTTAACGCAGACACTTCGGGGGGATGAGCAGTTCTTC.

This clonotype has a handful of counts. The chain has TRBV28 and TRBJ1-6; D is unclear. Germline CDR1 reads MDHEN; CDR2 reads SYDVKM. V was pared by 6 bases and J by 11 bases, with 11 bases between. The CDR3 contains 12 residues. Here the CDR3 reads CASSRGRPPLHF. The CDR3 bases are TGTGCCAGCAGCCGCGGGAGGCCACCCCTCCACTTT.

V gene TRBV7-9 combines with J gene TRBJ2-1; D is perhaps TRBD1 or TRBD2 (6 bases each). The CDR3 loop spans 13 amino acids. V was shortened by 4 bases and J by 9 bases, with 13 bases between the two germline ends. Germline V gives CDR1 SEHNR, CDR2 FQNEAQ (reference sequence). The CDR3 sequence: CASSWRGAGEQFF. The CDR3 DNA sequence: TGTGCCAGCAGCTGGAGGGGGGCAGGTGAGCAGTTCTTC.

This clonotype was detected a few times. The chain has TRBV12-3 or TRBV12-4 and TRBJ2-7; 10 nucleotides align to TRBD1. The CDR3 covers 14 residues. J lost 6 bases, V lost 6 bases, and 8 bases had no gene match. In DNA, the CDR3 is TGTGCCAGCAGCCTTGGGACAGGGGTTCTCGAGCAGTACTTC. This sequence encodes CASSLGTGVLEQYF.